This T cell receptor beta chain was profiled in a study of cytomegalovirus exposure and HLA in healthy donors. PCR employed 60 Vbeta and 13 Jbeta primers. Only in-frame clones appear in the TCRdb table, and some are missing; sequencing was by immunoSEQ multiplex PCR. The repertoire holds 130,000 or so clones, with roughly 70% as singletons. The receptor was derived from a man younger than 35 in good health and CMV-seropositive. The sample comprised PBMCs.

In DNA form, the CDR3 reads TGTGCCAGCAGCTATGGACTAGCGGGGAGGCACGAGCAGTACTTC. This codes for CASSYGLAGRHEQYF. The V and J genes are TRBV11-2 and TRBJ2-7, with 12 bases aligning to TRBD2. Losses at the gene ends were 4 bases for V and 5 bases for J; bases not matched to a gene: 6. CDR1 SGHAT and CDR2 FQNNGV come from the germline V gene. This CDR3 spans 15 amino acids. The full variable domain, its missing parts supplied by reference TRBV11-2 and TRBJ2-7, is EAGVAQSPRYKIIEKRQSVAFWCNPISGHATLYWYQQILGQGPKLLIQFQNNGVVDDSQLPKDRFSAERLKGVDSTLKIQPAKLEDSAVYLCASSYGLAGRHEQYFGPGTRLTVT.